Here is one TCR beta chain with its context. As yet, its antigen is unknown. PCR used 60 Vbeta primers and 13 Jbeta primers. Sequencing was performed with immunoSEQ multiplex PCR; in TCRdb, only in-frame clones are kept and a portion is missing. The sample includes 130,000 to 150,000 clones, 74% of them seen just once. Germline assignment: CDR1 MNHNS and CDR2 SASEGT. The length of the CDR3 is 13 residues. V lost 11 bases, J lost 5 bases, and 18 bases lay in between. These data belong to a study of cytomegalovirus exposure and HLA in healthy donors. General study results and limits: One variant, a missense change in DCLRE1C, was linked in a later analysis to TCR beta V- and J-gene trimming.

The sequence derives from a man aged 18 to 29 in good health and CMV-seropositive. This chain uses TRBV6-1 with TRBJ1-1; a weak D match, TRBD1 (6 bases). Sample: PBMCs. Written as DNA, the CDR3 is TGTGCCTCCGGGAGGGGGGATAGGACTGAAGCTTTCTTT. Its protein is CASGRGDRTEAFF.